A selection of T cell receptor beta chains follows, all from one sample in a study of shared clonotypes between healthy human individuals. The assay was immunoSEQ multiplex PCR, and TCRdb's table has in-frame clones only and misses some. This sample carries around 2.3 million clones, under 97% of them seen once, and the ten largest clones take 0.1% to 0.15%. Material for sequencing was naive CD4+ T cells sorted from blood. Receptor source: a man aged 18 to 29 in good health. CDR3s include the opening cysteine and the closing phenylalanine or tryptophan. D genes are given only for firm matches. Rows may omit the clone size; those that give it use once, few, many or a size class.

cdr3_length: 12
clone_size: .
v_call: TRBV10-1
j_call: TRBJ2-2
d_call: .
cdr3_aa: CASSYNTGELFF
cdr3_nt: TGCGCCAGCAGTTATAACACCGGGGAGCTGTTTTTT

cdr3_length: 16
clone_size: .
v_call: TRBV14
j_call: TRBJ1-1
d_call: .
cdr3_aa: CASSQDKGVKNTEAFF
cdr3_nt: TGTGCCAGCAGCCAAGATAAAGGGGTTAAGAACACTGAAGCTTTCTTT

cdr3_length: 14
clone_size: .
v_call: TRBV30
j_call: TRBJ2-2
d_call: .
cdr3_aa: CAWSVRGGYGELFF
cdr3_nt: TGTGCCTGGAGTGTACGAGGGGGGTACGGGGAGCTGTTTTTT

cdr3_length: 17
clone_size: .
v_call: TRBV21-1
j_call: TRBJ2-7
d_call: .
cdr3_aa: CASSVWGQTESSYEQYF
cdr3_nt: TGTGCCAGCAGCGTTTGGGGACAGACAGAAAGCTCCTACGAGCAGTACTTC

cdr3_length: 16
clone_size: .
v_call: TRBV6-6
j_call: TRBJ2-6
d_call: .
cdr3_aa: CASTPWGEPGANVLTF
cdr3_nt: TGTGCCAGCACCCCCTGGGGAGAACCTGGGGCCAACGTCCTGACTTTC

cdr3_length: 12
clone_size: .
v_call: TRBV7-2
j_call: TRBJ1-1
d_call: .
cdr3_aa: CASSLDGTEAFF
cdr3_nt: TGTGCCAGCAGCTTAGATGGGACTGAAGCTTTCTTT

cdr3_length: 14
clone_size: .
v_call: TRBV30
j_call: TRBJ1-2
d_call: .
cdr3_aa: CAWSVLIGESGYTF
cdr3_nt: TGTGCCTGGAGTGTGTTGATTGGAGAAAGTGGCTACACCTTC

cdr3_length: 13
clone_size: .
v_call: TRBV13
j_call: TRBJ1-2
d_call: .
cdr3_aa: CASSAQQNYGYTF
cdr3_nt: TGTGCCAGCAGCGCTCAACAGAACTATGGCTACACCTTC

cdr3_length: 16
clone_size: .
v_call: TRBV28
j_call: TRBJ1-1
d_call: .
cdr3_aa: CASSLLGGGMNTEAFF
cdr3_nt: TGTGCCAGCAGTTTACTGGGGGGGGGCATGAACACTGAAGCTTTCTTT

cdr3_length: 12
clone_size: .
v_call: TRBV11-3
j_call: TRBJ1-4
d_call: .
cdr3_aa: CASSLGGEKLFF
cdr3_nt: TGTGCCAGCAGCTTAGGAGGTGAAAAACTGTTTTTT

cdr3_length: 14
clone_size: .
v_call: TRBV6-1
j_call: TRBJ1-1
d_call: .
cdr3_aa: CASSEASMNTEAFF
cdr3_nt: TGTGCCAGCAGTGAAGCCAGCATGAACACTGAAGCTTTCTTT

cdr3_length: 15
clone_size: .
v_call: TRBV7-2
j_call: TRBJ1-1
d_call: .
cdr3_aa: CASSLASGVNTEAFF
cdr3_nt: TGTGCCAGCAGCTTAGCGTCGGGAGTTAACACTGAAGCTTTCTTT

cdr3_length: 12
clone_size: .
v_call: TRBV7-9
j_call: TRBJ1-1
d_call: .
cdr3_aa: CASSLGETEAFF
cdr3_nt: TGTGCCAGCAGCTTAGGGGAGACTGAAGCTTTCTTT

cdr3_length: 13
clone_size: .
v_call: TRBV28
j_call: TRBJ2-5
d_call: .
cdr3_aa: CASSGGRQETQYF
cdr3_nt: TGTGCCAGCAGTGGGGGGAGGCAAGAGACCCAGTACTTC

cdr3_length: 15
clone_size: .
v_call: TRBV19
j_call: TRBJ1-2
d_call: .
cdr3_aa: CASRTAQMGSNGYTF
cdr3_nt: TGTGCCAGTAGGACGGCCCAAATGGGGTCTAATGGCTACACCTTC

cdr3_length: 15
clone_size: .
v_call: TRBV28
j_call: TRBJ2-1
d_call: .
cdr3_aa: CASSSGLEYHNEQFF
cdr3_nt: TGTGCCAGCAGTTCAGGGTTAGAGTACCATAATGAGCAGTTCTTC

cdr3_length: 16
clone_size: .
v_call: TRBV10-3
j_call: TRBJ2-7
d_call: TRBD2
cdr3_aa: CAIRGLAGASTYEQYF
cdr3_nt: TGTGCCATCAGAGGACTAGCGGGGGCTTCGACCTACGAGCAGTACTTC

cdr3_length: 15
clone_size: .
v_call: TRBV6-6
j_call: TRBJ1-2
d_call: .
cdr3_aa: CASTQKGGASYGYTF
cdr3_nt: TGTGCCAGCACACAAAAGGGGGGCGCCTCCTATGGCTACACCTTC

cdr3_length: 13
clone_size: .
v_call: TRBV10-3
j_call: TRBJ2-5
d_call: .
cdr3_aa: CAITTGRGETQYF
cdr3_nt: TGTGCCATCACCACAGGGAGGGGGGAGACCCAGTACTTC

cdr3_length: 14
clone_size: .
v_call: TRBV7-2
j_call: TRBJ2-7
d_call: .
cdr3_aa: CASSLGGASYEQYF
cdr3_nt: TGTGCCAGCAGCTTAGGGGGAGCCTCCTACGAGCAGTACTTC

cdr3_length: 13
clone_size: .
v_call: TRBV6-4
j_call: TRBJ1-1
d_call: .
cdr3_aa: CASSPQPNTEAFF
cdr3_nt: TGTGCCAGCAGCCCTCAACCGAACACTGAAGCTTTCTTT

cdr3_length: 18
clone_size: .
v_call: TRBV4-1
j_call: TRBJ2-3
d_call: .
cdr3_aa: CASSQTFFGRYQTDTQYF
cdr3_nt: TGCGCCAGCAGCCAAACTTTCTTCGGGAGATACCAGACAGATACGCAGTATTTT

cdr3_length: 17
clone_size: .
v_call: TRBV5-4
j_call: TRBJ1-4
d_call: TRBD1
cdr3_aa: CASSAKLPGQGNEKLFF
cdr3_nt: TGTGCCAGCAGCGCGAAACTTCCGGGACAGGGGAATGAAAAACTGTTTTTT

cdr3_length: 15
clone_size: .
v_call: TRBV5-1
j_call: TRBJ1-2
d_call: .
cdr3_aa: CASSPEGWGSYGYTF
cdr3_nt: TGCGCCAGCAGCCCCGAGGGTTGGGGCTCCTATGGCTACACCTTC

cdr3_length: 15
clone_size: .
v_call: TRBV6-5
j_call: TRBJ2-7
d_call: TRBD1
cdr3_aa: CASSYPTGIPTEQYF
cdr3_nt: TGTGCCAGCAGTTACCCGACAGGGATCCCTACCGAGCAGTACTTC

cdr3_length: 13
clone_size: .
v_call: TRBV5-6
j_call: TRBJ1-2
d_call: .
cdr3_aa: CASRPDVNYGYTF
cdr3_nt: TGTGCCAGCAGGCCGGACGTCAACTATGGCTACACCTTC

cdr3_length: 14
clone_size: .
v_call: TRBV7-9
j_call: TRBJ2-5
d_call: .
cdr3_aa: CASSLAAGQGAQYF
cdr3_nt: TGTGCCAGCAGCTTAGCGGCAGGCCAAGGGGCCCAGTACTTC

cdr3_length: 13
clone_size: .
v_call: TRBV6-5
j_call: TRBJ1-1
d_call: .
cdr3_aa: CASSTVLNTEAFF
cdr3_nt: TGTGCCAGCAGTACAGTTCTTAACACTGAAGCTTTCTTT

cdr3_length: 16
clone_size: few
v_call: TRBV18
j_call: TRBJ1-6
d_call: .
cdr3_aa: CASSPATGANNSPLHF
cdr3_nt: TGTGCCAGCTCACCCGCAACCGGGGCTAATAATTCACCCCTCCACTTT

cdr3_length: 14
clone_size: .
v_call: TRBV30
j_call: TRBJ1-1
d_call: TRBD1
cdr3_aa: CAWSLEGATTEAFF
cdr3_nt: TGTGCCTGGAGCCTCGAGGGGGCTACCACTGAAGCTTTCTTT